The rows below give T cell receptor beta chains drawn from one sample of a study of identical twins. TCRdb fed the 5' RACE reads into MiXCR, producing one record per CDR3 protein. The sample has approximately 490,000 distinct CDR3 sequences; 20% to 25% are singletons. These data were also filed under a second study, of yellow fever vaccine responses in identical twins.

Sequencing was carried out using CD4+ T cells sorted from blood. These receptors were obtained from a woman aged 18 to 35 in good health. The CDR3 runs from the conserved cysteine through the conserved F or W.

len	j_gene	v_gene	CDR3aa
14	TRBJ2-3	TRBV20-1	CSPHGGLGTDTQYF
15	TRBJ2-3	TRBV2	CASSEDRVEADTQYF
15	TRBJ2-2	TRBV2	CASGGQGTNTGELFF
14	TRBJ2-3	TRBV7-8	CASSSRALTDTQYF
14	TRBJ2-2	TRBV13	CANSLLGGPGELFF
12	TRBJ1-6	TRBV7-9	CASSVGDSPLHF
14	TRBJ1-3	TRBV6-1	CASSRTGLGNTIYF
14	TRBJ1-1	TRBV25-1	CASREQGGGTEAFF
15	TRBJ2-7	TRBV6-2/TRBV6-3	CASSPEGRAFYEQYF
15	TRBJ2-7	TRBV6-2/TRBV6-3	CASSYSTGSLGEQYF
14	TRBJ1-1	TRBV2	CASRLGQANTEAFF
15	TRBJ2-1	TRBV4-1	CASSRLAGGLGEQFF
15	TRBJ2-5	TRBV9	CASSPTRGGWETQYF
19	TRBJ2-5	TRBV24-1	CATSAPPGTAGAPGETQYF
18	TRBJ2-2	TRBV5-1	CASSRMASGGSNTGELFF
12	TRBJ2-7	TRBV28	CASSFSNYEQYF
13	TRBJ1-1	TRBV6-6	CASIGQMNTEAFF
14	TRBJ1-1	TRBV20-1	CSAPTRSKESEAFF
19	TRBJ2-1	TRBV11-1	CASSSNTGTSGRNLYEQFF
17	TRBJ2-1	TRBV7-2	CASSLGSGLAGKNEQFF
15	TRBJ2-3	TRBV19	CASSIRDSAADTQYF
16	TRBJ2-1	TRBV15	CATQGQGKYSYNEQFF
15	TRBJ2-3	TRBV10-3	CAISESGPLTDTQYF
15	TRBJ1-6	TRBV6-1	CASTPAGQSNSPLHF
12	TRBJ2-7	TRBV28	CASSHLSYEQYF
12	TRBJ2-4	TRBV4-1	CASSQDIGIQYF
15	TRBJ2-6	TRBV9	CASSVRGSGANVLTF
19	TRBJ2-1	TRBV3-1	CASSQILPRLAGGRDEQFF
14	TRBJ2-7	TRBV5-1	CASSSLAGSYEQYF
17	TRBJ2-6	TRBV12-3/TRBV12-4	CASSYPTGGSGANVLTF
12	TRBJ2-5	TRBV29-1	CSVGRAEETQYF
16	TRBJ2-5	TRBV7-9	CASSFGTSGPQETQYF
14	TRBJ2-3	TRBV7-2	CASSASGRADTQYF
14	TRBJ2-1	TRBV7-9	CASRFSPRGNEQFF
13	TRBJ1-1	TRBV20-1	CSAIQGGNTEAFF
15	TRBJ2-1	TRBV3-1	CASSQTLAPYNEQFF
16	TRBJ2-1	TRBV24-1	CATSDDRGNYYNEQFF
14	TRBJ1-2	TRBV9	CASSVHETNYGYTF
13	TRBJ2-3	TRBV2	CASSQPPSDTQYF
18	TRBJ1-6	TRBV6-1	CASSPREVISSYNSPLHF
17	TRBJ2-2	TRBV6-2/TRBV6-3	CASSYSIGIRETGELFF
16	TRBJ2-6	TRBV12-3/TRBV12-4	CASSFLRPSGANVLTF
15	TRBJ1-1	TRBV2	CASSFRTGGNTEAFF
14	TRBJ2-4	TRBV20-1	CSADRGTSGNIQYF
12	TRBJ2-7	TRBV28	CASSFWAYEQYF
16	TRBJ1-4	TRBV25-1	CASSTFSRGYDEKLFF
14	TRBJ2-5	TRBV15	CATSRTGKQETQYF
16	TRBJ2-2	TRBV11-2	CASSPPARKNTGELFF
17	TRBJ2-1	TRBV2	CASSEEAGALTGNEQFF
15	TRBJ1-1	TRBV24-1	CATSATGAGNTEAFF
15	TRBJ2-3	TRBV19	CASSIDRQGSDTQYF
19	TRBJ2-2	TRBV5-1	CASSPIPGLAGSNTGELFF
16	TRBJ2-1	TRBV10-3	CAISDSPPAGGNEQFF
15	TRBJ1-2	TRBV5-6	CASSFSGTDTYGYTF
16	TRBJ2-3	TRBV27	CASSHRDWFNTDTQYF
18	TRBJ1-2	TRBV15	CATSVSYGTGEDHYGYTF
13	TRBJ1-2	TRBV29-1	CSVGQGPSDGYTF
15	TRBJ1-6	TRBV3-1	CASRGVVGENSPLHF
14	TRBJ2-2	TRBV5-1	CASSLSANTGELFF
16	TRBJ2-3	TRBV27	CASSAGLASLPDTQYF